This TCR beta chain was recorded in a study of blood T cells in healthy people across ages. General study points: Across the age range, TCR beta diversity per million T cells fell in a roughly linear way.

Notes on this clonotype: Its target is unknown.

Using a J-beta primer mix together with a sample-barcoded 5' primer, a second PCR was run for about 6 to 11 cycles. TCRdb reprocessed the 5' RACE reads with MiXCR, giving one entry per CDR3 protein. The profile covers about 1.8 million distinct CDR3 sequences, with roughly 49% appearing a single time and 2% to 2.5% taken by the ten largest. The source is a middle-aged woman in good health. Sequences were obtained from blood.

The CDR3, as DNA: TGCAGTGCTAGAGCGACAGGGTCTACTGAAGCTTTCTTT. It translates to CSARATGSTEAFF. The rearrangement links TRBV20-1 to TRBJ1-1, with TRBD1 identical over 7 bases. CDR1 DFQATT and CDR2 SNEGSKA come from the germline V gene (reference sequence). The length of the CDR3 is 13 residues. V shed 1 base and J 5 bases; nucleotides not matched to a gene: 4.